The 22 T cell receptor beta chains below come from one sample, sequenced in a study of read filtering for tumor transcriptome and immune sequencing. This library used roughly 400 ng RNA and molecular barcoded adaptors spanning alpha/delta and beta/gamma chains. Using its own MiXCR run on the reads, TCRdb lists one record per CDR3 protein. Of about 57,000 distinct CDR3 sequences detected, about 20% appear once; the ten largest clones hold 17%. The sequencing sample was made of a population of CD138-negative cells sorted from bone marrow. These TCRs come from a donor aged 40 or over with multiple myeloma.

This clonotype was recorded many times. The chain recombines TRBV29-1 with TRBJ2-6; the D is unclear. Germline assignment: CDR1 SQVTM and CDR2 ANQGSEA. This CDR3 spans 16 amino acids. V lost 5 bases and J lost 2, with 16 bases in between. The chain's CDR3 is CSVSLTALTGANVLTF. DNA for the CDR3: TGCAGCGTTTCTCTAACCGCCCTTACTGGGGCCAACGTCCTGACTTTC. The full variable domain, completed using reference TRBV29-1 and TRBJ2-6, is SAVISQKPSRDICQRGTSLTIQCQVDSQVTMMFWYRQQPGQSLTLIATANQGSEATYESGFVIDKFPISRPNLTFSTLTVSNMSPEDSSIYLCSVSLTALTGANVLTFGAGSRLTVL.

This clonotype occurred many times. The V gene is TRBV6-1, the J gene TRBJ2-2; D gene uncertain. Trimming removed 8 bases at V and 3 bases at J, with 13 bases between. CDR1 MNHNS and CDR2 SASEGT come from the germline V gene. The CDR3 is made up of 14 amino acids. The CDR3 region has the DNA TGTGCCAGCTCCAGGCGAGGAGACACCGGGGAGCTGTTTTTT. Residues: CASSRRGDTGELFF.

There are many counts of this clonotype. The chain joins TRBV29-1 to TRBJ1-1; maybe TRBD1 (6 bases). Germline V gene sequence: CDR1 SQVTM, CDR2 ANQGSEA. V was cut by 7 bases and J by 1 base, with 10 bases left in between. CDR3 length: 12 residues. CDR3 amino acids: CSAMTGNTEAFF. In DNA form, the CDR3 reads TGCAGCGCCATGACAGGGAACACTGAAGCTTTCTTT.

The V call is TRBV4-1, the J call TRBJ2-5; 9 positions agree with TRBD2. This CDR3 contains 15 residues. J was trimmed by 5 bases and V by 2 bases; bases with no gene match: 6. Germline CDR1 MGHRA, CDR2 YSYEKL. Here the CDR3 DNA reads TGCGCCAGCAGCCAAAACAGCGGGGGGCGGGAGACCCAGTACTTC. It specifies CASSQNSGGRETQYF.

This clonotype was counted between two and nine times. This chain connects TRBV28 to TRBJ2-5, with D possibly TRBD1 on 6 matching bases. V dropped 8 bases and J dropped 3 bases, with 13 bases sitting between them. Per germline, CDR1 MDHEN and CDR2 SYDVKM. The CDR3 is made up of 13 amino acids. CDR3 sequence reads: CASVGQIKETQYF. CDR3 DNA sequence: TGTGCCAGCGTCGGACAGATAAAAGAGACCCAGTACTTC.

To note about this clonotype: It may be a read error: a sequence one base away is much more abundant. CDR3 sequence reads: CTSSYSYEGIYEQYF. DNA for the CDR3: TGTACCAGCAGTTACTCGTACGAGGGAATTTACGAGCAGTACTTC. The chain uses TRBV6-5 and TRBJ2-7, with TRBD2 as a possible D gene (5 bases). The germline gives CDR1 MNHEY, CDR2 SVGAGI. This CDR3 contains 15 residues.

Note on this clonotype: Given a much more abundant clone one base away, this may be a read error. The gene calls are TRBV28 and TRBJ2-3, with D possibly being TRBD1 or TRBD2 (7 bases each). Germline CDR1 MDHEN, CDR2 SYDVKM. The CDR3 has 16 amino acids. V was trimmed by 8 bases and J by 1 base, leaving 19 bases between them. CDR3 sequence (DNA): TGTGCCAGCGGTCCCATTTCAGGGGGGGGCACAGATACGCAGTATTTT. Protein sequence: CASGPISGGGTDTQYF.

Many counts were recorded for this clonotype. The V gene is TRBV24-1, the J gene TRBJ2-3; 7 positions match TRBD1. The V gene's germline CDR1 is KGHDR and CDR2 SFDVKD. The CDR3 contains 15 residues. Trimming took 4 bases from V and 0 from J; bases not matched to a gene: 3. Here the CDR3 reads CATSDRGYSTDTQYF. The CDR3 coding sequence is TGTGCCACCAGTGACAGGGGGTATAGCACAGATACGCAGTATTTT.

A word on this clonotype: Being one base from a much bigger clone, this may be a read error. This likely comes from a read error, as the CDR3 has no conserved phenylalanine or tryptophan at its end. CDR3 sequence reads: CASSARDYGTDTQYL. Here the CDR3 DNA reads TGTGCCAGCAGCGCCCGGGACTATGGCACAGATACGCAGTATTTA. The chain couples TRBV9 to TRBJ2-3; 7 bases map to TRBD2. The CDR3 spans 15 residues. Germline V gene data show CDR1 as SGDLS and CDR2 as YYNGEE. With V trimmed by 3 bases and J by 1 base, 5 bases remained unmatched.

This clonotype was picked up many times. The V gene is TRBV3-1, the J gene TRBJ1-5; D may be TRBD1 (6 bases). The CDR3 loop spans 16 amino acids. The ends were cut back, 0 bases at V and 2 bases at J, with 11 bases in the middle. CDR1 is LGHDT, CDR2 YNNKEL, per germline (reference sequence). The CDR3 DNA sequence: TGTGCCAGCAGCCAAGATAGCAGGGGAGGCAATCAGCCCCAGCATTTT. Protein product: CASSQDSRGGNQPQHF.

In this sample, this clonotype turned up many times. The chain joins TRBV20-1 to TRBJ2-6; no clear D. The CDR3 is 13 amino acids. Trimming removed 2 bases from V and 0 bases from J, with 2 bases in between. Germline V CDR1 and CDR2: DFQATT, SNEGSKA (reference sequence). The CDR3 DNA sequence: TGCAGTGCTAGAAGCTCTGGGGCCAACGTCCTGACTTTC. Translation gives CSARSSGANVLTF.

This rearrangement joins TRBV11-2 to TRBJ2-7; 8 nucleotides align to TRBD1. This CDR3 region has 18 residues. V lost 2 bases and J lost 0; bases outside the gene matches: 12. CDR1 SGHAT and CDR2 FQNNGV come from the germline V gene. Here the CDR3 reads CASSLIWAGQANSYEQYF. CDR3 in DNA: TGTGCCAGCAGCTTAATCTGGGCGGGACAGGCCAACTCCTACGAGCAGTACTTC.

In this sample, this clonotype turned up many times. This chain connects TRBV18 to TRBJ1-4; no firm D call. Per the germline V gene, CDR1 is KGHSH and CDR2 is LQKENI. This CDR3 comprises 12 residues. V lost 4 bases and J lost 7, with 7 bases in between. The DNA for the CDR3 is TGTGCCAGCTCACTCCTCAGTGAAAAACTGTTTTTT. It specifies CASSLLSEKLFF. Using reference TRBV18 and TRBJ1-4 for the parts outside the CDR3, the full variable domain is NAGVMQNPRHLVRRRGQEARLRCSPMKGHSHVYWYRQLPEEGLKFMVYLQKENIIDESGMPKERFSAEFPKEGPSILRIQQVVRGDSAAYFCASSLLSEKLFFGSGTQLSVL.

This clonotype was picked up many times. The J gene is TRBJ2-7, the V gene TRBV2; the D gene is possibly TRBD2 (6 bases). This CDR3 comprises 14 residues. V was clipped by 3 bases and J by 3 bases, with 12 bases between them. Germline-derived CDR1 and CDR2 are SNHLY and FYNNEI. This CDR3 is CASSDRDGGYEQYF. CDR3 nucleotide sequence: TGTGCCAGCAGTGACCGGGACGGGGGCTACGAGCAGTACTTC.

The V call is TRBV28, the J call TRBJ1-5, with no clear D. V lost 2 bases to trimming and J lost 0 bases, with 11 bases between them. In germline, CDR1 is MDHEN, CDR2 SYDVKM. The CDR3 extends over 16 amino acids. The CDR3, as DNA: TGTGCCAGCAGTTTACGGCAGGCGTATAGCAATCAGCCCCAGCATTTT. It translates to CASSLRQAYSNQPQHF.

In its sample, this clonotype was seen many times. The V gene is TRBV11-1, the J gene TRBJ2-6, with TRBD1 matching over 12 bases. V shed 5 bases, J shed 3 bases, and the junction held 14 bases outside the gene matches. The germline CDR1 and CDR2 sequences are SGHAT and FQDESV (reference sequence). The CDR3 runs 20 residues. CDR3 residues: CASSTQWGDRGLGGANVLTF. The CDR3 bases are TGTGCCAGCAGCACCCAATGGGGGGACAGGGGGCTTGGTGGGGCCAACGTCCTGACTTTC.

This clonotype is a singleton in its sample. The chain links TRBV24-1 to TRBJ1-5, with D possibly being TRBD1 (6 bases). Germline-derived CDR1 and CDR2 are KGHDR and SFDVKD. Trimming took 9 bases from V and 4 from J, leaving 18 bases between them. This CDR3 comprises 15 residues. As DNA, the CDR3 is TGTGCCACCGGTCCGGGGGGCGGATTGAATCAGCCCCAGCATTTT. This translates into CATGPGGGLNQPQHF.

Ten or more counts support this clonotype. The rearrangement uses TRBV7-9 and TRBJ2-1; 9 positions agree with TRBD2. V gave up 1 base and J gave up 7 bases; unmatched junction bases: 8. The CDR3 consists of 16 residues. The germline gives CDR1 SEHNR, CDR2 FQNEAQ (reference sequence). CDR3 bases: TGTGCCAGCAGCTTAGTTCCTAGCGGGGTAGTAAATGAGCAGTTCTTC. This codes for CASSLVPSGVVNEQFF.

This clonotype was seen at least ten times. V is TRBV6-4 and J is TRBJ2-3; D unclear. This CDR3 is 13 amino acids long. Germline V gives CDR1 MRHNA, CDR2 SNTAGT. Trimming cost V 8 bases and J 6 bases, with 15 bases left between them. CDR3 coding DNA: TGTGCCAGCTCGAACCAAGGGTTCGATACGCAGTATTTT. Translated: CASSNQGFDTQYF.

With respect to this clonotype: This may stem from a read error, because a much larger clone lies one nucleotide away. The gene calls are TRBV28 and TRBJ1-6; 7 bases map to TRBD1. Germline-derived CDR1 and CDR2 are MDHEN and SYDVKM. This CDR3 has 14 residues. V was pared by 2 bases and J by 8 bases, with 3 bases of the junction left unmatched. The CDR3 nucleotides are TGTGCCAGCAGTTTACAGGGGGATGATTCACCCCTCCACTTT. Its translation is CASSLQGDDSPLHF.

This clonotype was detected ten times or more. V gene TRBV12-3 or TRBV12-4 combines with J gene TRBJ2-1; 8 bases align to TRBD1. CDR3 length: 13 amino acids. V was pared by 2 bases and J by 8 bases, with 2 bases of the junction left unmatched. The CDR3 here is CASSLSDRDEQFF. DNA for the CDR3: TGTGCCAGCAGTTTATCGGACAGGGATGAGCAGTTCTTC.

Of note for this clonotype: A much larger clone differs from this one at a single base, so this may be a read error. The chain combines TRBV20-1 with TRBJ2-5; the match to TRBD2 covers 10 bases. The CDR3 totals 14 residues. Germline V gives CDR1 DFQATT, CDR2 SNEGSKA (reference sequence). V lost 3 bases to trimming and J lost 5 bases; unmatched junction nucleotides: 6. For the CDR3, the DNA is TGCAGTGCTAGCAAAGCGGGGGGGCCCGAGACCCAGTACTTC. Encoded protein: CSASKAGGPETQYF.